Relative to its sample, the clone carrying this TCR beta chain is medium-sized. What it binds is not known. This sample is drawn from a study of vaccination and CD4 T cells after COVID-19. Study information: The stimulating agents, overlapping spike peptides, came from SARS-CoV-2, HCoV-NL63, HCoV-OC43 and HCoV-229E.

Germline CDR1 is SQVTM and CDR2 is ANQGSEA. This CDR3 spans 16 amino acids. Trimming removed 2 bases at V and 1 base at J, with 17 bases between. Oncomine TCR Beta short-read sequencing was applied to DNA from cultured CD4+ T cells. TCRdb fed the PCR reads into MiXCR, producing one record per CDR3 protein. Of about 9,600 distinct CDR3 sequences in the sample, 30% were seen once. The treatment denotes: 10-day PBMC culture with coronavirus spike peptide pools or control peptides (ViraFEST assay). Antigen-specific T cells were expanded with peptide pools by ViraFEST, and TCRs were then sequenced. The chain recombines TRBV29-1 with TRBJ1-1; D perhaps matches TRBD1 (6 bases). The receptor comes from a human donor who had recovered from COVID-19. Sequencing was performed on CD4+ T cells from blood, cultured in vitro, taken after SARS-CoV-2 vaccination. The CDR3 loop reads CSVELTGLTSNTEAFF. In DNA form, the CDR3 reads TGCAGCGTTGAACTAACAGGGCTTACTTCGAACACTGAAGCTTTCTTT.